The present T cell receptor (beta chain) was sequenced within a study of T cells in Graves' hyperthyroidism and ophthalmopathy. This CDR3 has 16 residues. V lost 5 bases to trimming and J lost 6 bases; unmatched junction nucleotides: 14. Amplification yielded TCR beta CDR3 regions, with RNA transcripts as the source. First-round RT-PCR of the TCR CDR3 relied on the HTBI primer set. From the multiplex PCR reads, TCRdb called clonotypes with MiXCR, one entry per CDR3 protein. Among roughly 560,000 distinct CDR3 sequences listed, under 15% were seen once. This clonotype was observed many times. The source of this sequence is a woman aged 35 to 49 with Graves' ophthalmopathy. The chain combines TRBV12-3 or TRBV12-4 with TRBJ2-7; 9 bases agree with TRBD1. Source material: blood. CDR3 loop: CASSLNPGTGLSEQYF. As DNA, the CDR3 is TGTGCCAGCAGTCTCAACCCCGGGACAGGGCTATCCGAGCAGTACTTC.